What follows is one TCR beta chain and its context. Method: immunoSEQ multiplex PCR; TCRdb's copy keeps in-frame clones and lacks some. In the table there are about 150,000 clones, 76% of which are singletons. The data belong to a study of blood T cell repertoires in COVID-19. Study in general: Samples of COVID-19 (acute and convalescent) were obtained from the United States, Italy and Spain.

Between the trimmed V and J ends, which lost 0 bases and 4 bases, there was a span of 9 bases. This CDR3 contains 14 residues. Germline CDR1 GTSNPN, CDR2 SVGIG (reference sequence). This chain joins TRBV30 and TRBJ2-2; a possible D gene is TRBD1 (5 bases). Input material: peripheral blood. This receptor was obtained from a man aged 60 to 69 with acute or convalescent COVID-19. CDR3 bases: TGTGCCTGGAGTGTCGTAGGGGTCACCGGGGAGCTGTTTTTT. The encoded protein is CAWSVVGVTGELFF.